This T cell receptor beta chain was obtained from a study of early T cells in non-severe SARS-CoV-2 infection. Researchers tagged individual cDNA molecules with unique molecular identifiers. TCRdb reprocessed the 5' RACE reads with MiXCR, giving one entry per CDR3 protein. The table includes under 50,000 distinct CDR3 sequences, under 30% detected once. To note about this clonotype: Its specificity is not known.

Trimming cost V 5 bases and J 0 bases, with 11 bases left between them. CDR3 size: 15 residues. In germline, CDR1 is MNHEY, CDR2 SVGEGT. Whole-study results and caveats: Lookups in VDJdb leaned toward anti-spike CD8 responses and missed private and CD4 specificities.

The origin of this receptor is an adult who was a healthcare worker with PCR-confirmed SARS-CoV-2 infection or an uninfected control (not recorded which). The chain has TRBV6-2 or TRBV6-3 and TRBJ2-1, with D tentatively TRBD2 (6 bases). Sequenced material: whole blood, taken at baseline. The CDR3 DNA reads TGTGCCAGCAGTCCTGCGACTAGCTCCTACAATGAGCAGTTCTTC. Translating it yields CASSPATSSYNEQFF.